These 13 T cell receptor beta chains originate from one sample sequenced in a study of beta chain features in type 1 diabetes. Findings of the study overall: Type 1 diabetes patients showed a moderate but significant shortening of TCRB CDR3s in all four CD4+ subsets.

Sequenced material consisted of expressed TCRB transcripts (all of the isolated RNA was reverse transcribed). Sequenced by immunoSEQ multiplex PCR; TCRdb stores in-frame clones only, minus some. The sample consists of nearly 700,000 clones, about an eighth of them appearing once. Which antigens these TCRs recognize remains unknown. Sequenced: naive CD4+ T cells from blood. These receptors were collected from a man aged 18 to 35 with type 1 diabetes.

This clone came up a few times. The genes are TRBV29-1 and TRBJ1-5; 9 nucleotides agree with TRBD1. Trimming removed 6 bases from V and 2 bases from J; junction bases left unmatched: 11. Germline loops: CDR1 SQVTM, CDR2 ANQGSEA. CDR3 length equals 16 residues. This chain's CDR3 is CSVGDRAGSGNQPQHF. CDR3 nucleotide sequence: TGCAGCGTGGGGGACAGGGCGGGATCGGGCAATCAGCCCCAGCATTTT.

This clone was picked up a small number of times. The chain links TRBV6-1 to TRBJ1-4; D unresolved. Germline assignment: CDR1 MNHNS and CDR2 SASEGT. Trimming stripped 0 bases from V and 8 bases from J, with 13 bases between. The CDR3 runs to 15 residues. CDR3: CASSEAYGKDEKLFF. For the CDR3, the DNA is TGTGCCAGCAGTGAAGCGTACGGGAAGGACGAAAAACTGTTTTTT.

The rearrangement uses TRBV2 and TRBJ1-2, with 9 bases identical to TRBD1. The CDR3 runs 13 residues. The J segment lost 7 bases and the V segment lost 6 bases, leaving 6 bases of the junction unmatched. Per germline, CDR1 SNHLY and CDR2 FYNNEI. The CDR3 sequence: CASRGGQGLGYTF. CDR3 in DNA: TGTGCCAGCAGGGGGGGACAGGGTCTTGGCTACACCTTC.

The chain has TRBV5-1 and TRBJ2-7, with D unclear. This CDR3 is built from 13 residues. The V gene's germline CDR1 is SGHRS and CDR2 YFSETQ. Between the trimmed V and J ends, which lost 0 bases and 3 bases, there was a span of 7 bases. The CDR3 nucleotides read TGCGCCAGCAGCTTGGACTTCAGCTACGAGCAGTACTTC. It translates to CASSLDFSYEQYF. Based on the CDR3 plus reference TRBV5-1 and TRBJ2-7, the full variable domain is KAGVTQTPRYLIKTRGQQVTLSCSPISGHRSVSWYQQTPGQGLQFLFEYFSETQRNKGNFPGRFSGRQFSNSRSEMNVSTLELGDSALYLCASSLDFSYEQYFGPGTRLTVT.

This clone was seen only a few times. The sample has other DNA sequences that encode this CDR3 too. The V and J genes are TRBV15 and TRBJ1-3, with unresolved D. The CDR3 length is 13 residues. V lost 0 bases and J lost 1, with 1 base in between. Per the germline V gene, CDR1 is LNHNV and CDR2 is YYDKDF (reference sequence). DNA for the CDR3: TGTGCCACCAGCAGAGATTCTGGAAACACCATATATTTT. Residues: CATSRDSGNTIYF.

This clone turned up a few times. Different DNA sequences within this sample yield the same CDR3. CDR3 in amino acids: CASSLGSSYNSPLHF. The CDR3 nucleotides are TGTGCCAGCAGCTTGGGGAGCTCCTATAATTCACCCCTCCACTTT. The genes are TRBV5-4 and TRBJ1-6; D uncertain. The CDR3 sequence is 15 residues long. The ends were cut back, 0 bases at V and 0 bases at J, with 4 bases in the middle. CDR1 is SGHNT, CDR2 YYREEE, per germline (reference sequence).

This clone was counted a few times. The chain has TRBV29-1 and TRBJ1-5, with 8 bases that match TRBD1. This CDR3 is 14 amino acids long. V lost 7 bases and J lost 6; bases outside the gene matches: 11. Germline CDR1 reads SQVTM; CDR2 reads ANQGSEA. The CDR3: CSAGMQGAGQPQHF. The CDR3 DNA follows: TGCAGCGCCGGAATGCAGGGGGCGGGTCAGCCCCAGCATTTT.

In regard to this clone: Other nucleotide sequences in the sample specify the same CDR3. The rearrangement joins TRBV18 to TRBJ2-7; 9 positions match TRBD1. Germline trimming cut 0 bases from V and 2 bases from J; bases unmatched to any gene: 2. The CDR3 is 15 residues long. Germline CDR1 reads KGHSH; CDR2 reads LQKENI. The CDR3 protein is CASSPPGQGAYEQYF. The CDR3 nucleotides are TGTGCCAGCTCACCACCGGGACAGGGCGCCTACGAGCAGTACTTC. The full variable domain, rest sourced from reference TRBV18 and TRBJ2-7, is NAGVMQNPRHLVRRRGQEARLRCSPMKGHSHVYWYRQLPEEGLKFMVYLQKENIIDESGMPKERFSAEFPKEGPSILRIQQVVRGDSAAYFCASSPPGQGAYEQYFGPGTRLTVT.

As to this clone: This sample also contains other DNA sequences that code for the same CDR3. The rearrangement links TRBV10-3 to TRBJ2-5, with D perhaps TRBD1 or TRBD2 (5 bases each). With 4 bases removed from V and 2 bases from J, the gap between germline ends came to 5 bases. Per germline, CDR1 ENHRY and CDR2 SYGVKD. This CDR3 has 12 amino acids. In DNA, the CDR3 is TGTGCCATCAGTGGGGGGCAAGAGACCCAGTACTTC. This sequence encodes CAISGGQETQYF.

The table lists this clone with a few counts. The chain combines TRBV5-4 with TRBJ2-1; 12 nucleotides line up with TRBD2. Germline-derived CDR1 and CDR2 are SGHNT and YYREEE (reference sequence). The ends lost 0 bases at V and 3 bases at J; junction bases unmatched: 4. The CDR3 runs 17 residues. The CDR3, as DNA: TGTGCCAGCAGCTTGGCCCTAGCGGGGGGGCGCTACAATGAGCAGTTCTTC. Protein product: CASSLALAGGRYNEQFF.

V and J are TRBV7-9 and TRBJ1-1; no clear D. Trimming took 5 bases from V and 4 from J, leaving 14 bases between them. Germline V CDR1 and CDR2: SEHNR, FQNEAQ (reference sequence). The CDR3 has 14 residues. The CDR3 sequence is CASSTRGGGTEAFF. In DNA form, the CDR3 reads TGTGCCAGCAGCACCCGGGGAGGCGGCACTGAAGCTTTCTTT.

The table lists this clone with a few counts. The chain recombines TRBV10-3 with TRBJ2-7; the D gene is possibly TRBD2 (6 bases). Germline CDR1 ENHRY, CDR2 SYGVKD. The CDR3 spans 16 residues. V shed 3 bases and J shed 2 bases, with 17 bases lying between them. The CDR3 sequence: CAISDSTRGGAYEQYF. CDR3 sequence (DNA): TGTGCCATCAGTGACTCCACGAGGGGAGGCGCCTACGAGCAGTACTTC.

This chain uses TRBV7-2 with TRBJ2-5; D is tentatively TRBD1 or TRBD2 (5 bases each). Trimming left V 5 bases short and J 4 bases short, with 17 bases between. The germline V gene has CDR1 SGHTA and CDR2 FQGNSA. The CDR3 extends over 15 amino acids. The CDR3 is CASSRTREGRETQYF. In DNA form, the CDR3 reads TGTGCCAGCAGCAGGACCCGCGAGGGGAGAGAGACCCAGTACTTC.